This TCR beta chain was sequenced in a study of technical replicates of blood from a few donors. V was cut by 1 base and J by 3 bases, with 14 bases left in between. This CDR3 has 16 residues. The germline V gene encodes CDR1 ENHRY and CDR2 SYGVKD. Method: immunoSEQ multiplex PCR; TCRdb's copy keeps in-frame clones and lacks some. Of about 83,000 clones in the sample, just over 90% are singletons; the top ten hold about 0.27%. Specimen: T cells isolated from PBMCs. This receptor was identified in a human donor in good health. The rearrangement uses TRBV10-3 and TRBJ2-3; a possible D gene is TRBD2 (6 bases). CDR3 region: CAISEFTGLRTDTQYF. The CDR3 region has the DNA TGTGCCATCAGTGAGTTCACGGGACTTAGAACAGATACGCAGTATTTT.